This entry lists 7 T cell receptor beta chains sequenced from one sample in a study of T cells expressing NK-cell markers. TCRdb re-called the 5' RACE reads, yielding one record per CDR3 amino acid sequence without DNA. The sample has 130,000 to 150,000 distinct CDR3 sequences, and its top ten clones hold around 12%. The sequenced sample was blood T cells: a sorted CD56 or NKG2C T cell subset, CD4+ or CD8+ T cells, or bulk PBMC T cells (not recorded which). All receptors derive from a man aged 18-30 years in good health.

The gene calls are TRBV24-1 and TRBJ2-4; TCRdb lists TRBD1, though no DNA is available to test this call. The CDR3 totals 16 residues. The germline gives CDR1 KGHDR, CDR2 SFDVKD. This CDR3 reads CATSDGDPIAKNIQYF.

The J gene is TRBJ2-2, the V gene TRBV18; TCRdb returns TRBD1, unconfirmable since there is no DNA. Germline-derived CDR1 and CDR2 are KGHSH and LQKENI. This CDR3 has 15 residues. The CDR3 region is CASSPPRVESGELFF.

The chain employs TRBV12-3 or TRBV12-4 and TRBJ2-3; TCRdb proposes TRBD2, but this gene call is untestable without DNA. This CDR3 has 16 amino acids. The CDR3 here is CASSLSSGRPLDTQYF.

This rearrangement joins TRBV12-3 or TRBV12-4 to TRBJ2-1; TCRdb proposes TRBD2, but this gene call is untestable without DNA. This CDR3 has 12 amino acids. CDR3 amino acids: CASSPGLVEQFF.

The chain employs TRBV23-1 and TRBJ2-5; there is no DNA to check the TCRdb D call of TRBD2. TRBV23-1 is an open reading frame whose function is uncertain. The CDR3 totals 16 residues. The CDR3 protein is CASSHGRVRYQETQYF.

The rearrangement links TRBV27 to TRBJ1-2. Germline CDR1 is MNHEY and CDR2 is SMNVEV (reference sequence). This CDR3 region has 14 residues. CDR3 residues: CASSLAGQNYGYTF.

The CDR3 protein is CASSINRAGKLFF. J is TRBJ1-4 and V is TRBV7-9; TCRdb picks TRBD1, but there is no DNA to check that call. This CDR3 is 13 amino acids long. The germline CDR1 and CDR2 sequences are SEHNR and FQNEAQ (reference sequence).